This TCR beta chain was observed in a study of blood T cells in healthy people across ages. Study-wide points: The long-lived group displayed more naive CD4+ cells, plus higher diversity, than the aged donors did. Bulk PBMC profiling left naive and antigen-experienced comparisons inconclusive.

On this clonotype itself: Its antigen is as yet unknown.

Isolated PBMCs totaled at least 7 million in each sample. Trimming pared 5 bases from V and 0 bases from J, leaving 14 bases between. Germline V gene data show CDR1 as MNHEY and CDR2 as SMNVEV (reference sequence). This CDR3 comprises 15 residues. The second PCR ran roughly 6 to 11 cycles with a sample-barcoded 5' primer and J-beta primers. MiXCR was run by TCRdb on the 5' RACE reads, yielding one entry per CDR3 protein. The table includes about a million distinct CDR3 sequences, around 49% detected once. The gene calls are TRBV27 and TRBJ2-7; D gene uncertain. Sequenced material: blood. This clonotype originated in a man aged 30-40 years in good health. CDR3 sequence (DNA): TGTGCCAGCAGTCCGTACCAGGAAACCTCCTACGAGCAGTACTTC. This encodes CASSPYQETSYEQYF.